These 28 T cell receptor beta chains were all obtained from the same sample, sequenced in a study of T cell repertoires in aging, cancer and after chemotherapy. TRB rearrangements spanning V, D and J were amplified using mixed TRB-A/B primers. Each CDR3 protein gets one entry after TCRdb re-called the multiplex PCR reads with MiXCR. This table has 2,500 to 3,000 distinct CDR3 sequences, about 25% appearing once. Amplification of TCR beta used genomic DNA extracted from peripheral blood. Source material: blood. Source of these receptors: a human donor with a solid tumor.

This clonotype was seen a handful of times. This rearrangement joins TRBV28 to TRBJ1-5; D perhaps matches TRBD1 (6 bases). Germline CDR1 is MDHEN and CDR2 is SYDVKM. The CDR3 length is 15 residues. Trimming removed 3 bases from V and 5 bases from J, with 14 bases in between. The CDR3 coding sequence is TGTGCCAGCAGTTTTTATACAGGGAGAGATCAGCCCCAGCATTTT. Amino acids: CASSFYTGRDQPQHF. The whole variable domain, filled in from reference TRBV28 and TRBJ1-5, reads DVKVTQSSRYLVKRTGEKVFLECVQDMDHENMFWYRQDPGLGLRLIYFSYDVKMKEKGDIPEGYSVSREKKERFSLILESASTNQTSMYLCASSFYTGRDQPQHFGDGTRLSIL.

By share, this clonotype counts as large. The chain uses TRBV15 and TRBJ2-2; no definite D call. Germline-derived CDR1 and CDR2 are LNHNV and YYDKDF (reference sequence). The CDR3 extends over 12 amino acids. Trimming cost V 0 bases and J 10 bases, with 6 bases left between them. The CDR3 spells CATSREEEELFF. The CDR3 DNA reads TGTGCCACCAGCAGAGAGGAAGAGGAGCTGTTTTTT. Full variable domain (remainder filled in from reference TRBV15 and TRBJ2-2): DAMVIQNPRYQVTQFGKPVTLSCSQTLNHNVMYWYQQKSSQAPKLLFHYYDKDFNNEADTPDNFQSRRPNTSFCFLDIRSPGLGDTAMYLCATSREEEELFFGEGSRLTVL.

To note about this clonotype: Since a much larger clone is just one base distant, this may be a read error. The rearrangement links TRBV29-1 to TRBJ1-2; D not certain. CDR1 is SQVTM and CDR2 is ANQGSEA in the germline V gene. Trimming removed 0 bases from V and 6 bases from J, with 8 bases in between. The CDR3 runs 12 residues. CDR3 bases: TGCAGCGTTGAAGAGAATTCTGATGGCTACACCTTC. Amino acid sequence: CSVEENSDGYTF.

This clonotype was recorded a few times. This chain connects TRBV7-9 to TRBJ2-7; TRBD2 agrees at 9 bases. Germline V gives CDR1 SEHNR, CDR2 FQNEAQ (reference sequence). Losses at the gene ends were 5 bases for V and 3 bases for J; bases not matched to a gene: 11. The CDR3 runs to 16 residues. CDR3 amino acids: CASSGGGGRALYEQYF. The CDR3 bases are TGTGCCAGCAGCGGGGGCGGCGGGAGGGCCCTCTACGAGCAGTACTTC.

This clonotype has a handful of counts. This rearrangement joins TRBV28 to TRBJ2-6, with D possibly matching TRBD2 (5 bases). This CDR3 contains 13 residues. CDR1 MDHEN and CDR2 SYDVKM come from the germline V gene. Trimming shortened V by 8 bases and J by 1 base, and 6 bases separated the two germline ends. As DNA, the CDR3 is TGTGCCAGCTGGAGGTCTGGGGCCAACGTCCTGACTTTC. This sequence encodes CASWRSGANVLTF.

The V call is TRBV6-5, the J call TRBJ1-1; perhaps TRBD1 as D (5 bases). Deletions cut 0 bases from V and 0 bases from J, with 11 bases between. The CDR3 covers 16 residues. Germline CDR1 is MNHEY and CDR2 is SVGAGI. The CDR3 loop reads CASSYSKGPMNTEAFF. The DNA for the CDR3 is TGTGCCAGCAGTTACTCCAAGGGGCCCATGAACACTGAAGCTTTCTTT.

This clonotype is large (0.1 to 1%) in the sample. The chain has TRBV6-5 and TRBJ2-2, with D perhaps TRBD2 (5 bases). Trimming removed 6 bases from V and 5 bases from J, with 19 bases in between. Germline CDR1 and CDR2: MNHEY and SVGAGI. This CDR3 region has 16 residues. The CDR3 protein is CASSLRAGVGTGELFF. The CDR3 DNA follows: TGTGCCAGCAGCCTCCGGGCCGGGGTCGGGACCGGGGAGCTGTTTTTT.

This clonotype is medium-sized. The V call is TRBV7-6, the J call TRBJ1-3, with D hard to call. Per germline, CDR1 SGHVS and CDR2 FNYEAQ. Between the trimmed V and J ends, which lost 5 bases and 5 bases, there was a span of 7 bases. The CDR3 extends over 12 amino acids. CDR3 in DNA: TGTGCCAGCAGCCCCCCTCGAAACACCATATATTTT. This codes for CASSPPRNTIYF.

Judged by abundance, this clonotype is medium-sized (0.01 to 0.1%). This sequence joins TRBV6-2 or TRBV6-3 and TRBJ2-3, with 11 nucleotides matching TRBD1. After removal of 4 bases from V and 4 bases from J, the junction contained 4 bases not matched to a gene. Germline CDR1 and CDR2: MNHEY and SVGEGT. CDR3 length: 15 amino acids. The CDR3 nucleotides are TGTGCCAGCAGTTCTTGGACAGGGGGCCCAGATACGCAGTATTTT. It encodes CASSSWTGGPDTQYF.

V and J are TRBV4-3 and TRBJ1-5; D is possibly TRBD1 (5 bases). CDR3 size: 15 residues. CDR1 is LGHNA, CDR2 YSLEER, per germline. V gave up 1 base and J gave up 7 bases, with 14 bases separating them. The CDR3 region has the DNA TGCGCCAGCAGCCAAGGCGGGACCGGTGGCCAGCCCCAGCATTTT. Translating it yields CASSQGGTGGQPQHF.

Sample share makes this clonotype medium-sized (0.01 to 0.1%). The chain recombines TRBV20-1 with TRBJ2-3; D uncertain. The germline gives CDR1 DFQATT, CDR2 SNEGSKA (reference sequence). Between the trimmed V and J ends, which lost 6 bases and 2 bases, there was a span of 15 bases. The CDR3 sequence is 14 residues long. This CDR3 is CSARTKKNTDTQYF. The CDR3 DNA sequence: TGCAGTGCCAGGACGAAAAAGAACACAGATACGCAGTATTTT.

The sample holds a few counts of this clonotype. The V gene is TRBV12-3 or TRBV12-4, the J gene TRBJ1-2; D is possibly TRBD1 (5 bases). CDR3 size: 16 residues. V was clipped by 8 bases and J by 0 bases, with 19 bases between them. CDR3 protein: CASQDSGTATNYGYTF. CDR3 DNA: TGTGCCAGCCAAGACTCGGGGACCGCTACTAACTATGGCTACACCTTC.

V gene TRBV4-2 combines with J gene TRBJ1-5; unclear D gene. The CDR3 is 15 amino acids. Trimming left V 1 base short and J 0 bases short, with 7 bases between. Germline V gene lookup returns CDR1 LGHNA and CDR2 YNFKEQ. CDR3 bases: TGTGCCAGCAGCCAAGCGCAGGATAGCAATCAGCCCCAGCATTTT. Its translation: CASSQAQDSNQPQHF.

The table lists this clonotype with a count of one. The rearrangement joins TRBV5-1 to TRBJ2-3; 7 bases are shared with TRBD2. This CDR3 has 17 residues. J was trimmed by 1 base and V by 0 bases; bases with no gene match: 8. Germline V gives CDR1 SGHRS, CDR2 YFSETQ. The CDR3 region has the DNA TGCGCCAGCAGCTTGGGGGGAGCTAGCGGCGGCACAGATACGCAGTATTTT. Translating it yields CASSLGGASGGTDTQYF.

This clonotype was counted a few times. V gene TRBV20-1 combines with J gene TRBJ2-7, with D perhaps matching TRBD2 (6 bases). Between the trimmed V and J ends, which lost 4 bases and 0 bases, there was a span of 16 bases. The CDR3 totals 15 residues. Germline V gene lookup returns CDR1 DFQATT and CDR2 SNEGSKA (reference sequence). The CDR3 loop reads CSATRAGLSSYEQYF. CDR3 nucleotide sequence: TGCAGTGCTACGCGAGCGGGCTTGAGCTCCTACGAGCAGTACTTC.

The chain carries TRBV7-9 and TRBJ1-5; unclear D gene. This CDR3 spans 14 amino acids. Deletions cut 6 bases from V and 2 bases from J, with 11 bases between. The V gene's germline CDR1 is SEHNR and CDR2 FQNEAQ (reference sequence). Here the CDR3 DNA reads TGTGCCAGCAGTTCCGCCCGGGGCAATCAGCCCCAGCATTTT. Amino acids: CASSSARGNQPQHF.

This clonotype is labeled medium-sized. The rearrangement uses TRBV14 and TRBJ1-1; maybe TRBD1 (6 bases). V was shortened by 1 base and J by 1 base, with 16 bases between the two germline ends. CDR3 length equals 17 residues. Germline V gene lookup returns CDR1 SGHDN and CDR2 FVKESK. The CDR3 here is CASSQVAGLGANTEAFF. The CDR3 DNA is TGTGCCAGCAGCCAAGTGGCGGGATTGGGGGCGAACACTGAAGCTTTCTTT.

The chain joins TRBV5-1 to TRBJ2-7; D tentatively reads TRBD1 or TRBD2 (5 bases each). The CDR3 sequence is 13 residues long. V gave up 4 bases and J gave up 5 bases, with 13 bases separating them. Germline assignment: CDR1 SGHRS and CDR2 YFSETQ. CDR3 residues: CASSGTERDEQYF. CDR3 DNA: TGCGCCAGCAGCGGGACCGAAAGGGACGAGCAGTACTTC.

This clonotype qualifies as medium-sized. The gene calls are TRBV24-1 and TRBJ2-3; unclear D gene. The CDR3 covers 16 residues. Germline CDR1 reads KGHDR; CDR2 reads SFDVKD. V was trimmed by 1 base and J by 4 bases, leaving 14 bases between them. The CDR3 is CATSDFDLVSADTQYF. The DNA of the CDR3 is TGTGCCACCAGTGATTTTGACCTAGTCTCCGCAGATACGCAGTATTTT.

In its sample, this clonotype ranks as medium-sized. This chain uses TRBV18 with TRBJ2-2, with D possibly matching TRBD2 (6 bases). There are 14 residues in the CDR3. Trimming pared 5 bases from V and 0 bases from J, leaving 7 bases between. In germline, CDR1 is KGHSH, CDR2 LQKENI. Here the CDR3 reads CASSRDSNTGELFF. In nucleotides, the CDR3 is TGTGCCAGCTCAAGGGACTCGAACACCGGGGAGCTGTTTTTT.

This clonotype qualifies as medium-sized. V usage is TRBV12-3 or TRBV12-4 and J usage is TRBJ2-6; 9 nucleotides align to TRBD1. The trim removed 6 bases at V and 4 bases at J, leaving 19 bases unmatched. The length of the CDR3 is 20 residues. The CDR3 sequence: CASRQQFAGTGKAGANVLTF. CDR3 nucleotide sequence: TGTGCCAGCAGACAACAATTTGCCGGGACAGGGAAGGCCGGGGCCAACGTCCTGACTTTC.

The genes are TRBV5-1 and TRBJ1-2; D gene uncertain. Germline V gene data show CDR1 as SGHRS and CDR2 as YFSETQ. The CDR3 has 13 residues. The V end lost 0 bases, the J end lost 5 bases, and 8 bases lay between the germline ends. The CDR3 reads CASSLEPAYGYTF. The CDR3 DNA follows: TGCGCCAGCAGCTTGGAGCCAGCTTATGGCTACACCTTC.

In this sample, this clonotype is medium-sized. V gene TRBV14 combines with J gene TRBJ2-1, with 9 bases aligning to TRBD2. This CDR3 spans 16 amino acids. V dropped 0 bases and J dropped 8; count of bases not matched to a gene: 8. Germline V gene data show CDR1 as SGHDN and CDR2 as FVKESK. CDR3 amino acids: CASSQDRAGGTDEQFF. The CDR3 DNA follows: TGTGCCAGCAGCCAAGACCGAGCGGGAGGAACAGATGAGCAGTTCTTC.

In the case of this clonotype: Being one base from a much bigger clone, this may be a read error. V usage is TRBV6-6 and J usage is TRBJ2-7; D gene uncertain. This CDR3 region has 15 residues. Germline CDR1 is MNHNY and CDR2 is SVGAGI (reference sequence). Here the CDR3 DNA reads TGTGCCAGCAGTGAGCAGTCAGCCAGCACCTACAAGCAGTACTTC. This encodes CASSEQSASTYKQYF.

Concerning this clonotype itself: A single base separates this from a much larger clone, so it may be a read error. The chain joins TRBV5-6 to TRBJ2-5; tentatively, D is TRBD1 (5 bases). V lost 1 base, J lost 5 bases, and 12 bases lay in between. The CDR3 is 14 amino acids. The V gene's germline CDR1 is SGHDT and CDR2 YYEEEE. This chain's CDR3 is CASSLTMDMETQYF. The CDR3 nucleotides are TGTGCCAGCAGCTTGACTATGGACATGGAGACCCAGTACTTC.

By share of the sample, this clonotype is medium-sized (0.01 to 0.1%). The gene calls are TRBV10-3 and TRBJ1-4, with D perhaps matching TRBD1 (5 bases). CDR3 size: 16 residues. Trimming stripped 6 bases from V and 0 bases from J, with 14 bases between. Germline values: CDR1 ENHRY, CDR2 SYGVKD. CDR3 sequence (DNA): TGTGCCATCAGGGGAGAGGACAACCCAACTAATGAAAAACTGTTTTTT. Translation: CAIRGEDNPTNEKLFF.

By sample share, this clonotype is large. The J gene is TRBJ2-7, the V gene TRBV19, with 9 bases that match TRBD1. Looked up from germline, CDR1 is LNHDA and CDR2 is SQIVND (reference sequence). The CDR3 spans 14 residues. V gave up 4 bases and J gave up 5 bases; unmatched junction bases: 6. The CDR3 nucleotides read TGTGCCAGTAGTACAGACTGGACAGGGGACGAGCAGTACTTC. It yields the protein CASSTDWTGDEQYF.

The V gene is TRBV2, the J gene TRBJ2-3; D is uncertain. The germline CDR1 and CDR2 sequences are SNHLY and FYNNEI. V shed 4 bases and J shed 2 bases, with 10 bases lying between them. The CDR3 has 14 amino acids. The CDR3 DNA is TGTGCCAGCAGTGTTAGGCAGAACACAGATACGCAGTATTTT. This translates into CASSVRQNTDTQYF. Using reference TRBV2 and TRBJ2-3 for the parts outside the CDR3, the full variable domain is EPEVTQTPSHQVTQMGQEVILRCVPISNHLYFYWYRQILGQKVEFLVSFYNNEISEKSEIFDDQFSVERPDGSNFTLKIRSTKLEDSAMYFCASSVRQNTDTQYFGPGTRLTVL.